This TCR beta chain was recorded in a study of blood T cell repertoires in COVID-19. CDR1 and CDR2 (germline): SGDLS, YYNGEE. This CDR3 has 17 residues. J gave up 2 bases and V 0 bases, and 6 bases lay outside the gene matches. Under the authors' procedure: Nucleated cell counts were estimated from reference gene primer amplification. Data came from immunoSEQ multiplex PCR; TCRdb stores just in-frame clones and leaves some out. V, J and clone size are taken as reported in that table, and D and trimming were inferred from the DNA itself. Found here are approximately 77,000 clones, around three quarters of them singletons; the top ten hold around 5.2%. This clone was detected only a few times.

The receptor was isolated from an older woman with acute or convalescent COVID-19. The genes are TRBV9 and TRBJ1-2; TRBD1 agrees at 11 bases. Material for sequencing was peripheral blood. The CDR3 region is CASSVGSGTGGNYGYTF. The DNA for the CDR3 is TGTGCCAGCAGCGTAGGCAGTGGGACAGGGGGGAACTATGGCTACACCTTC.